This record covers a single T cell receptor (beta chain). This entry comes from a study of preoperative IRX-2 immunotherapy in early breast cancer. The sample's treatment: preoperative locoregional IRX-2 cytokine immunotherapy. Patients received preoperative, locoregional IRX-2 cytokine immunotherapy in a phase Ib study. The repertoire was sequenced with immunoSEQ multiplex PCR; TCRdb's copy has only in-frame clones and lacks some. This table holds about 7,700 clones, around 84% found once. This CDR3 spans 16 amino acids. Trimming removed 5 bases at V and 6 bases at J, with 19 bases between. From germline, CDR1 is SGHVS and CDR2 FNYEAQ.

V gene TRBV7-6 combines with J gene TRBJ2-2; D gene ambiguous. The sequenced sample was tumor tissue, obtained after IRX-2 immunotherapy. The TCR sequence derives from a human donor with breast cancer. DNA for the CDR3: TGTGCCAGCAGCCCCCGGGTTTTGGGGTTAGCCGGGGAGCTGTTTTTT. Amino acid sequence: CASSPRVLGLAGELFF.